This T cell receptor (beta chain) was obtained from a study of T cell repertoires in cytomegalovirus infection. Turning to the study itself: As its CMV epitopes, the study selected recently identified HLA-C-restricted and well-studied HLA-B-restricted targets. Evidence of both CMV infection and a matching HLA type came from public TCR beta signatures.

Overall study findings and caveats: HLA-C-restricted CMV-specific TCR beta clonotypes prevailed in the ex vivo response.

Only a few counts were recorded for this clonotype. What it binds is unknown. The CDR3 spans 15 residues. The germline V gene encodes CDR1 SGHVS and CDR2 FNYEAQ. Losses at the gene ends were 5 bases for V and 6 bases for J; bases not matched to a gene: 10. TCRdb analysed the reads with MiXCR anew, one entry per CDR3 protein. The sample gives around 140,000 distinct CDR3 sequences, 30% to 40% of which show up once; around half is in the top ten. The rearrangement joins TRBV7-6 to TRBJ1-1; 9 positions match TRBD1. The sequence derives from a human donor in good health (CMV status not recorded). Some clones in this sample may be carry-over from other donors' samples. The material was CD8+ T cells from cultured PBMCs, obtained from culture after CMV antigen stimulation. This chain's CDR3 is CASSPGTGLFAEAFF. In DNA form, the CDR3 reads TGTGCCAGCAGCCCAGGGACAGGGCTGTTCGCTGAAGCTTTCTTT.